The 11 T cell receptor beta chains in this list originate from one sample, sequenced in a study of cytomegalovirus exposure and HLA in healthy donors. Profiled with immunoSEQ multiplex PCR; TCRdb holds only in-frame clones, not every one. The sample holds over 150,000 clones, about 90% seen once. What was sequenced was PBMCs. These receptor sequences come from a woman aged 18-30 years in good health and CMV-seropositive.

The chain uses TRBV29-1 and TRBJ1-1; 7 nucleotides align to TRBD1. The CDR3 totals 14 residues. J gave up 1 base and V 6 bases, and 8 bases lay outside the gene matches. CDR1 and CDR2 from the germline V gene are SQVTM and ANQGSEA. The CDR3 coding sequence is TGCAGCGTCCTCAATGACAGGGAGAACACTGAAGCTTTCTTT. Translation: CSVLNDRENTEAFF. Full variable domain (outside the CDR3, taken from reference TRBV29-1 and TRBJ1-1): SAVISQKPSRDICQRGTSLTIQCQVDSQVTMMFWYRQQPGQSLTLIATANQGSEATYESGFVIDKFPISRPNLTFSTLTVSNMSPEDSSIYLCSVLNDRENTEAFFGQGTRLTVV.

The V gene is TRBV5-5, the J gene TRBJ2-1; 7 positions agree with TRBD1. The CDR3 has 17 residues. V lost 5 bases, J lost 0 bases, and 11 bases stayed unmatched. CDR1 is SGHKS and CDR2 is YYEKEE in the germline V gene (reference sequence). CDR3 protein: CASRSPRGLSSYNEQFF. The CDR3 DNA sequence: TGTGCCAGCAGATCCCCTAGGGGGCTCAGCTCCTACAATGAGCAGTTCTTC. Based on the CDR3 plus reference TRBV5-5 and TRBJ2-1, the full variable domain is DAGVTQSPTHLIKTRGQQVTLRCSPISGHKSVSWYQQVLGQGPQFIFQYYEKEERGRGNFPDRFSARQFPNYSSELNVNALLLGDSALYLCASRSPRGLSSYNEQFFGPGTRLTVL.

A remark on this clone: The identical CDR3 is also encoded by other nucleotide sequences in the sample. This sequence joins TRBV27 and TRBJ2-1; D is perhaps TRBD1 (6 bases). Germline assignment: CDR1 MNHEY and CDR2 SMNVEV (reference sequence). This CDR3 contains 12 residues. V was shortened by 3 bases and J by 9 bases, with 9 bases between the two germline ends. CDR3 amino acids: CASSFGGGEQFF. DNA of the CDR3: TGTGCCAGCAGTTTTGGGGGCGGTGAGCAGTTCTTC.

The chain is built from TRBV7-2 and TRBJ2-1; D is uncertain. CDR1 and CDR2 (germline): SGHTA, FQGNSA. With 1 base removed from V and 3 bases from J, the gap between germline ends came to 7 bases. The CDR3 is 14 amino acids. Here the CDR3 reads CASSLGDFYNEQFF. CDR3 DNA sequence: TGTGCCAGCAGCTTAGGCGACTTCTACAATGAGCAGTTCTTC.

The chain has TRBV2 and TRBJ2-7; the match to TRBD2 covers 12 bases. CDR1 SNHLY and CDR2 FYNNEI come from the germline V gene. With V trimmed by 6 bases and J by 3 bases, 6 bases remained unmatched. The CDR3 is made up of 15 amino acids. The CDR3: CASSYLAGGLYEQYF. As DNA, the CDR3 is TGTGCCAGCAGCTATCTAGCGGGAGGGCTCTACGAGCAGTACTTC. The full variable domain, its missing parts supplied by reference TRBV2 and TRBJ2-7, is EPEVTQTPSHQVTQMGQEVILRCVPISNHLYFYWYRQILGQKVEFLVSFYNNEISEKSEIFDDQFSVERPDGSNFTLKIRSTKLEDSAMYFCASSYLAGGLYEQYFGPGTRLTVT.

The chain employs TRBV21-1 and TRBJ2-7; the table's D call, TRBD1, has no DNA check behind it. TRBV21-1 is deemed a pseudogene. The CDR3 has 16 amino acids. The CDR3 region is CASSKGARQRSYEQYF. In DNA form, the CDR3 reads TGTGCCAGCAGCAAAGGGGCACGCCAGAGATCCTACGAGCAGTACTTC.

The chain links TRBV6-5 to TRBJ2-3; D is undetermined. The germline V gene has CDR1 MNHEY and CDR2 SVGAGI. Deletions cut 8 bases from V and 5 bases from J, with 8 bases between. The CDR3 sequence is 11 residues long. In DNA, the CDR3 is TGTGCCAGCCACGCGTTAGATACGCAGTATTTT. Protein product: CASHALDTQYF.

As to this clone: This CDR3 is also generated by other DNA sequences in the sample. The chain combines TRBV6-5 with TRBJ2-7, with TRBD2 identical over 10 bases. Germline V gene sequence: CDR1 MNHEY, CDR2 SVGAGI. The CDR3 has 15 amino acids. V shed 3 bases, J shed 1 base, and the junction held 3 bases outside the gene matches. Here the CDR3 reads CASSYRTSGSYEQYF. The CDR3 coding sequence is TGTGCCAGCAGTTATAGGACTAGCGGTTCCTACGAGCAGTACTTC.

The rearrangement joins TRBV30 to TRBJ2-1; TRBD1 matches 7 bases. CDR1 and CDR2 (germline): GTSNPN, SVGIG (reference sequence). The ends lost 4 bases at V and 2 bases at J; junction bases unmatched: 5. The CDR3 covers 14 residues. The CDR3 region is CAWTSGTAYNEQFF. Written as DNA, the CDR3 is TGTGCCTGGACGTCCGGGACAGCCTACAATGAGCAGTTCTTC. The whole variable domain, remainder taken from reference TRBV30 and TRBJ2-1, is SQTIHQWPATLVQPVGSPLSLECTVEGTSNPNLYWYRQAAGRGLQLLFYSVGIGQISSEVPQNLSASRPQDRQFILSSKKLLLSDSGFYLCAWTSGTAYNEQFFGPGTRLTVL.

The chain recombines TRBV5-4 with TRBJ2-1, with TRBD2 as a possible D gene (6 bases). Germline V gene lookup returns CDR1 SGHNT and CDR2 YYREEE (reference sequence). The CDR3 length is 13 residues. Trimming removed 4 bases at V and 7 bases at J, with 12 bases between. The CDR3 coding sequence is TGTGCCAGCAGCAACGGAGGGATTAATGAGCAGTTCTTC. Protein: CASSNGGINEQFF.

CDR3: CASSFRGHTGELFF. The CDR3 DNA follows: TGTGCCAGCAGCTTCAGGGGGCACACCGGGGAGCTGTTTTTT. This rearrangement joins TRBV11-3 to TRBJ2-2; 8 bases are shared with TRBD1. Germline values: CDR1 SGHNT, CDR2 YENEEA. The V segment lost 3 bases and the J segment 3 bases; nucleotides outside the gene matches: 0. The CDR3 runs 14 residues.